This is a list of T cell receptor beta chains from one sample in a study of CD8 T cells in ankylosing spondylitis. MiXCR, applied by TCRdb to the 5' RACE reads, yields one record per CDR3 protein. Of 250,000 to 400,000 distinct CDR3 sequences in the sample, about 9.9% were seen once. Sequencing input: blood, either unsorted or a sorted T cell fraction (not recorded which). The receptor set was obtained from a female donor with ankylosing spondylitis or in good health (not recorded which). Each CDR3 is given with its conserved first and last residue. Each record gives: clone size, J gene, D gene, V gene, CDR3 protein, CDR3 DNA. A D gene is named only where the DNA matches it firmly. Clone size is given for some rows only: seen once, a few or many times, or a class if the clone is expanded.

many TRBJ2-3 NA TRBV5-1 CASNIDRDTQYF TGCGCCAGCAACATCGACAGGGATACGCAGTATTTT
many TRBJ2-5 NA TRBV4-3 CASSQDLGQRETQYF TGCGCCAGCAGCCAAGATCTTGGCCAACGGGAGACCCAGTACTTC
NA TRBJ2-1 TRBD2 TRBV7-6 CASSPSGGGTGYNEQFF TGTGCCAGCAGCCCGAGTGGGGGAGGGACGGGATACAATGAGCAGTTCTTC
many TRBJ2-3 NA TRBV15 CATSRGTNTDTQYF TGTGCCACCAGCAGAGGGACTAACACAGATACGCAGTATTTT
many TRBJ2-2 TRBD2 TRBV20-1 CSAPKRHTGTSGRTGELFF TGCAGTGCTCCGAAACGACACACCGGGACTAGCGGGAGGACCGGGGAGCTGTTTTTT
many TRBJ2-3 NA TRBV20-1 CSGLAAVDTQYF TGCAGTGGCCTCGCTGCGGTCGATACGCAGTATTTT
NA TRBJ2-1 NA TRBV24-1 CATSLGRSEQFF TGTGCCACCAGTTTAGGTAGGAGTGAGCAGTTCTTC
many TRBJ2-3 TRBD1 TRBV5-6 CASSFFRDRNTDTQYF TGTGCCAGCAGTTTCTTCCGGGACAGAAACACAGATACGCAGTATTTT
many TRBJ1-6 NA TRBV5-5 CASSLAGPEYNSPLHF TGTGCCAGCAGCTTGGCGGGGCCGGAATATAATTCACCCCTCCACTTT
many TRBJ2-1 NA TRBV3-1 CASSRGIPSYNEQFF TGTGCCAGCAGCCGAGGGATCCCCTCCTACAATGAGCAGTTCTTC
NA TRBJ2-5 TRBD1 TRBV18 CASSREDRVSETQYF TGTGCCAGCTCGCGAGAGGACAGGGTGTCAGAGACCCAGTACTTC
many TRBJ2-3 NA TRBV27 CASSFGWPTDSTDTQYF TGTGCCAGCAGTTTTGGTTGGCCGACGGACTCCACAGATACGCAGTATTTT
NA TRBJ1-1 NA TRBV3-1 CASSQGTGNTEAFF TGTGCCAGCAGCCAGGGTACAGGTAACACTGAAGCTTTCTTT
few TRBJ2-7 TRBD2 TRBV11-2 CASSLTGFGGRIYEQYF TGTGCCAGCAGCTTGACCGGGTTCGGCGGGAGGATCTACGAGCAGTACTTC
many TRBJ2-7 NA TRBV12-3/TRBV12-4 CASSPGAGGLYEQYF TGTGCCAGCAGTCCTGGGGCAGGGGGACTCTACGAGCAGTACTTC
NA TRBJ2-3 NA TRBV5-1 CASSLTKITDTQYF TGCGCCAGCAGCTTGACTAAGATCACAGATACGCAGTATTTT
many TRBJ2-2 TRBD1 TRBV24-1 CATSNRGLDTGELFF TGTGCCACCAGCAACAGGGGATTGGACACCGGGGAGCTGTTTTTT
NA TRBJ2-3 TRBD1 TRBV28 CASSLSGTGGSDTQYF TGTGCCAGCAGTTTGTCCGGGACAGGGGGATCAGATACGCAGTATTTT
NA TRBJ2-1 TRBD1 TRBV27 CASSPRTGGVTYNEQFF TGTGCCAGCAGTCCGAGGACAGGGGGGGTTACCTACAATGAGCAGTTCTTC
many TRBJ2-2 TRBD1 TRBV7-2 CASSPDRVVTGELFF TGTGCCAGCAGCCCGGACAGGGTAGTCACCGGGGAGCTGTTTTTT
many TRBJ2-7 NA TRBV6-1 CASSAFSAYEQYF TGTGCCAGCTCGGCCTTCTCCGCGTACGAGCAGTACTTC
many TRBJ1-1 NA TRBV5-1 CASSWDGGLNTEAFF TGCGCCAGCAGCTGGGATGGGGGATTGAACACTGAAGCTTTCTTT
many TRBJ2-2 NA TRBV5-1 CASSPRGTFGELFF TGCGCCAGCAGCCCACGCGGGACGTTTGGAGAGCTGTTTTTT
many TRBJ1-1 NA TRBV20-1 CSASHTANTEAFF TGCAGTGCATCCCATACGGCGAACACTGAAGCTTTCTTT
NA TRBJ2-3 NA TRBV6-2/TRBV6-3 CASSTEAMRNTQYF TGTGCCAGCAGCACCGAAGCCATGAGAAATACGCAGTATTTT
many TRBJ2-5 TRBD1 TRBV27 CASSLNRGQGTQYF TGTGCCAGCAGTTTAAACAGGGGGCAAGGGACCCAGTACTTC
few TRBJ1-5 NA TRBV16 CASSQSPGRQPQHF TGTGCCAGCAGCCAATCCCCCGGGAGACAGCCCCAGCATTTT
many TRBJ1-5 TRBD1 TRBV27 CASSKDRDPNQPQHF TGTGCCAGCAGCAAAGACAGGGATCCCAATCAGCCCCAGCATTTT
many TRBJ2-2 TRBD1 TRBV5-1 CASSFPGQGAGELFF TGCGCCAGCAGCTTTCCGGGACAGGGGGCCGGGGAGCTGTTTTTT
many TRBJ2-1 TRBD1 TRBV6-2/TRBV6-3 CASTNRGHEQFF TGTGCCAGCACAAACAGGGGTCATGAGCAGTTCTTC
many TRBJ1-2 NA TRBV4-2 CASSQAPAVSSLYGYTF TGTGCCAGCAGCCAAGCGCCTGCCGTTTCCTCCCTTTATGGCTACACCTTC